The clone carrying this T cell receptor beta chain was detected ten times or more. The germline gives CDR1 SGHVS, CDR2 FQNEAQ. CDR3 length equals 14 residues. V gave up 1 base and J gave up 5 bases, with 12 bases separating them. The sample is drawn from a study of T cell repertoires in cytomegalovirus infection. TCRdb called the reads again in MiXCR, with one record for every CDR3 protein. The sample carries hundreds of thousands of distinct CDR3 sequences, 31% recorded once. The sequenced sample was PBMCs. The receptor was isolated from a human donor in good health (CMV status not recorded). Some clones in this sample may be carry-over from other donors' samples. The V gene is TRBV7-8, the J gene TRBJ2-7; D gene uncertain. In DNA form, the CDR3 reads TGTGCCAGCAGCTTAGAACTGGACGGTGACGAGCAGTACTTC. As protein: CASSLELDGDEQYF.